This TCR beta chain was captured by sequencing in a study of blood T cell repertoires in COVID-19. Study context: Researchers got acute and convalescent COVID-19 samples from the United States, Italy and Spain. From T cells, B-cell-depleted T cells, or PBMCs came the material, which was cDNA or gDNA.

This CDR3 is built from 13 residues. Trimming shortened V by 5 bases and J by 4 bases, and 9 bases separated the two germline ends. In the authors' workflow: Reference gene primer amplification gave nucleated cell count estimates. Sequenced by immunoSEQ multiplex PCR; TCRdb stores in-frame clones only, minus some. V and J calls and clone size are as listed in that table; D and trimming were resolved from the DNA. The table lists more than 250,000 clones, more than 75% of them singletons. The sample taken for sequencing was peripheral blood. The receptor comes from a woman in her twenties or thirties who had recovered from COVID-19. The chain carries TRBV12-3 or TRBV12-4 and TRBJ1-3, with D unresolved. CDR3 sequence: CASSLGLGNTIYF. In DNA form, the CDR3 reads TGTGCCAGCAGTCTAGGGCTCGGAAACACCATATATTTT.